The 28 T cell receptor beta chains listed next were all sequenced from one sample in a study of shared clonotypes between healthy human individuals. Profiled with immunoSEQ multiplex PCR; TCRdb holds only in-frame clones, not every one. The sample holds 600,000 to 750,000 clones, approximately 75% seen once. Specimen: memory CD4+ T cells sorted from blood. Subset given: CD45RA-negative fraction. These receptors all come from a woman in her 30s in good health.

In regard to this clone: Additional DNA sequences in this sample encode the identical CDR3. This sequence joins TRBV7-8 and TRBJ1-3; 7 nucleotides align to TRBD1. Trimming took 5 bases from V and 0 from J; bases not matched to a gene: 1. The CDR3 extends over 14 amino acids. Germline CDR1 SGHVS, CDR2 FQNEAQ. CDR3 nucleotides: TGTGCCAGCAGCCGACAGGGCTCTGGAAACACCATATATTTT. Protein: CASSRQGSGNTIYF. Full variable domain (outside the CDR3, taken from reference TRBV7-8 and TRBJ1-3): GAGVSQSPRYKVAKRGQDVALRCDPISGHVSLFWYQQALGQGPEFLTYFQNEAQLDKSGLPSDRFFAERPEGSVSTLKIQRTQQEDSAVYLCASSRQGSGNTIYFGEGSWLTVV.

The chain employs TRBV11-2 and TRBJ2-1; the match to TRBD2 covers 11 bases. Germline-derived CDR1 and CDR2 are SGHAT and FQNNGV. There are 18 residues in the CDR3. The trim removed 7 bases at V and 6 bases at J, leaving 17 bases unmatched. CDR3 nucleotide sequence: TGTGCCAGCAACGGTAAGGAGAGGGGGACTAGCGGCCCCAATGAGCAGTTCTTC. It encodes CASNGKERGTSGPNEQFF.

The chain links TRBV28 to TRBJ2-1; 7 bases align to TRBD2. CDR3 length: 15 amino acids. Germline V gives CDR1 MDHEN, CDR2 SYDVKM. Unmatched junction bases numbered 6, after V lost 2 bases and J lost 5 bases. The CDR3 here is CASSLGGGVNNEQFF. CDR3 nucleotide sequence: TGTGCCAGCAGTTTAGGGGGAGGGGTTAACAATGAGCAGTTCTTC.

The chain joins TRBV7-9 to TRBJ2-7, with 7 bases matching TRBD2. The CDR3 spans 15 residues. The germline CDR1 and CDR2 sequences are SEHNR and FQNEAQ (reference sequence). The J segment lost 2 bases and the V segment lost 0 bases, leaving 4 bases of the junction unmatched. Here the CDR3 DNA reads TGTGCCAGCAGCTTAGCCGGCGGGAGCGCCTACGAGCAGTACTTC. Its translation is CASSLAGGSAYEQYF.

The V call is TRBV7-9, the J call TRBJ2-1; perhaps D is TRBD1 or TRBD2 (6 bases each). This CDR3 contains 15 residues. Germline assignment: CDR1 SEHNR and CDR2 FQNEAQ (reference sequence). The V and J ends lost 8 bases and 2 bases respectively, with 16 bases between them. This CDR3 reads CASAGPGTPYNEQFF. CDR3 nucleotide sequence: TGTGCCAGCGCGGGACCCGGGACACCCTACAATGAGCAGTTCTTC.

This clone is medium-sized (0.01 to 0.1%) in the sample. CDR3 region: CASSRAGQDEAFF. CDR3 sequence (DNA): TGTGCCAGTAGTAGAGCGGGGCAAGACGAAGCTTTCTTT. The V call is TRBV19, the J call TRBJ1-1, with D tentatively TRBD1 (5 bases). The CDR3 has 13 residues. The germline V and J ends were trimmed by 4 bases and 8 bases, with 14 bases remaining between them. CDR1 and CDR2 from the germline V gene are LNHDA and SQIVND (reference sequence).

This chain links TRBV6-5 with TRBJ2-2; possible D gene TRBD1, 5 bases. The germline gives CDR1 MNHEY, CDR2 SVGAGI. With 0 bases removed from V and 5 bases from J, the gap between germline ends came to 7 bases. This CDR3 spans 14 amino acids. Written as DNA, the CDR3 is TGTGCCAGCAGTTACTCTGGGGCGACCGGGGAGCTGTTTTTT. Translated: CASSYSGATGELFF.

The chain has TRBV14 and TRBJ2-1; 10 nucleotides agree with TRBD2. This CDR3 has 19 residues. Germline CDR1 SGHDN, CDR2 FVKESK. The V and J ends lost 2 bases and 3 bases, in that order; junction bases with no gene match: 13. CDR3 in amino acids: CASSQRAEREGRYYNEQFF. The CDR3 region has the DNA TGTGCCAGCAGCCAACGGGCGGAGCGGGAGGGTAGGTACTACAATGAGCAGTTCTTC.

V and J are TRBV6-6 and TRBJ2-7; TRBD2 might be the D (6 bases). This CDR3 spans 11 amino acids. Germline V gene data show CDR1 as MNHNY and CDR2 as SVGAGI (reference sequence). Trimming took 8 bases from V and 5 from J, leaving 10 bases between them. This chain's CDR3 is CASQEGNEQYF. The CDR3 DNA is TGTGCCAGCCAGGAGGGCAACGAGCAGTACTTC.

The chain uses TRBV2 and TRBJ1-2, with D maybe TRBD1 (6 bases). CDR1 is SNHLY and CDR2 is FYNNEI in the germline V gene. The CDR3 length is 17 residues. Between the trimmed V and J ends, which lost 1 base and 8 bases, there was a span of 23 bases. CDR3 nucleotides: TGTGCCAGCAGTGAAGAGTCGTTCGGGCAGGGGTTCGAGGGCTACACCTTC. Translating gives CASSEESFGQGFEGYTF.

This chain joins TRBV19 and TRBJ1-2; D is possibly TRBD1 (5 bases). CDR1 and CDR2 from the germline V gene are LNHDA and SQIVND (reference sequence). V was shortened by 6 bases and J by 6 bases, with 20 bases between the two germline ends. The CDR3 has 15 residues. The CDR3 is CASRSSLGAVHGYTF. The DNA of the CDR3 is TGTGCCAGTAGATCCTCCTTAGGGGCGGTACATGGCTACACCTTC.

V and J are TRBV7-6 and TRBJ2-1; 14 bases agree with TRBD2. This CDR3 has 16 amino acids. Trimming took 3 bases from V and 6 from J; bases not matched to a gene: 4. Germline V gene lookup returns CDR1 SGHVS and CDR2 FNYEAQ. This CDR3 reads CASSLGLAGVGNEQFF. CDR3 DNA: TGTGCCAGCAGCTTGGGACTAGCGGGAGTAGGCAATGAGCAGTTCTTC.

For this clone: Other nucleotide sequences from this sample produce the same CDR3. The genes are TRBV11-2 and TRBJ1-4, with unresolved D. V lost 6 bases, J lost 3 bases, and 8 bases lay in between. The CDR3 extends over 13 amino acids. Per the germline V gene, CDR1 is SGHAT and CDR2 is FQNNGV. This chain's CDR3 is CASSRDSNEKLFF. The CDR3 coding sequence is TGTGCCAGCAGTAGGGATTCTAATGAAAAACTGTTTTTT.

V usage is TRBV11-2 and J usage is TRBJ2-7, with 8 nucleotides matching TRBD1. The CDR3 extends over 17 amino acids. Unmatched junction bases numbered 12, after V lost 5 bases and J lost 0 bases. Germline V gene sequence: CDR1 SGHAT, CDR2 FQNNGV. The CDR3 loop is CASSLTGGAVPSYEQYF. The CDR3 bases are TGTGCCAGCAGCCTTACAGGGGGAGCGGTCCCCTCCTACGAGCAGTACTTC.

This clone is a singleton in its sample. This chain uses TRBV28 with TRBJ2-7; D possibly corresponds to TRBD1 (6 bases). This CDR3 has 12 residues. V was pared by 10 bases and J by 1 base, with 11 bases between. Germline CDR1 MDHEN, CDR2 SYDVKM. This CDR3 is CATTTGSYEQYF. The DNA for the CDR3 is TGTGCCACTACTACAGGGTCCTACGAGCAGTACTTC.

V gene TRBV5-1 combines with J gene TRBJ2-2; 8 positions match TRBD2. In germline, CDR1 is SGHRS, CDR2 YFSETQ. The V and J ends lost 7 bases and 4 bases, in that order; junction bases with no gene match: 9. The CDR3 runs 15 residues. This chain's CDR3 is CASSAGGASTGELFF. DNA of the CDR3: TGCGCCAGCTCGGCGGGGGGCGCGAGCACCGGGGAGCTGTTTTTT.

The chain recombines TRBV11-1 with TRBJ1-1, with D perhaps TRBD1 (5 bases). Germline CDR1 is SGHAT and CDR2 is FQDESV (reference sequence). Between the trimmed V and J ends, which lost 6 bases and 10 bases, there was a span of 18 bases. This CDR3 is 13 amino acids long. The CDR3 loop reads CASRDNTGGRAFF. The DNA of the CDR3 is TGTGCCAGCAGGGATAATACGGGGGGGAGAGCTTTCTTT.

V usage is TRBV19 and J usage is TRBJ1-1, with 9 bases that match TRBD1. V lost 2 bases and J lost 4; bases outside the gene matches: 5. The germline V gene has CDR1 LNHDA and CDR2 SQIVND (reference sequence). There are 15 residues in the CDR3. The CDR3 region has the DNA TGTGCCAGTAGTATATGGACAGGGGTAGGCACTGAAGCTTTCTTT. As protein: CASSIWTGVGTEAFF.

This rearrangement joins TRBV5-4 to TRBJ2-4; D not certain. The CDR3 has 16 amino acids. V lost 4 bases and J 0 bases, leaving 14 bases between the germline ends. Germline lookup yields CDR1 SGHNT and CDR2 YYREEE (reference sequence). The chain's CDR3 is CASSADLLVAKNIQYF. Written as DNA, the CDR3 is TGTGCCAGCAGCGCTGACTTATTGGTAGCCAAAAACATTCAGTACTTC.

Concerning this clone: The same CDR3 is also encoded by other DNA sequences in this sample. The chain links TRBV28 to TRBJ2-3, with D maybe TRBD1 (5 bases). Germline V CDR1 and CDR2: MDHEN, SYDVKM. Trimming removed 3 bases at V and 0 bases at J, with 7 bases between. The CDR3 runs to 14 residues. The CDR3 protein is CASSFPGSTDTQYF. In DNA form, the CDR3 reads TGTGCCAGCAGTTTTCCAGGGAGCACAGATACGCAGTATTTT. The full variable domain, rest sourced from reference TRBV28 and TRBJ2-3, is DVKVTQSSRYLVKRTGEKVFLECVQDMDHENMFWYRQDPGLGLRLIYFSYDVKMKEKGDIPEGYSVSREKKERFSLILESASTNQTSMYLCASSFPGSTDTQYFGPGTRLTVL.

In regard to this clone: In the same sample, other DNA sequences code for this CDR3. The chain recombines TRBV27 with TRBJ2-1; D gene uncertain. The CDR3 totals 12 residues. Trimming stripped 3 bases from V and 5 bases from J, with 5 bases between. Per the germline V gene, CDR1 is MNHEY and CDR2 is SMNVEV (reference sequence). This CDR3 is CASSFRDNEQFF. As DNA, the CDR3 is TGTGCCAGCAGTTTTAGAGACAATGAGCAGTTCTTC.

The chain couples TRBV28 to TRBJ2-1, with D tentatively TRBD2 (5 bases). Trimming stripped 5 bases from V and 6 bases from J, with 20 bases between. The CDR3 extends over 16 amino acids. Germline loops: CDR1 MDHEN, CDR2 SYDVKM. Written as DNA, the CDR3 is TGTGCCAGCAGTACCCCTACCGGGGAGAAGGCCAATGAGCAGTTCTTC. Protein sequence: CASSTPTGEKANEQFF.

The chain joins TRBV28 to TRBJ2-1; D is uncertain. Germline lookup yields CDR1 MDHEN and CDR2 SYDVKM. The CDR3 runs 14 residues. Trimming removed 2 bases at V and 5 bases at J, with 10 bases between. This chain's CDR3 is CASSLSLGDNEQFF. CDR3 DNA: TGTGCCAGCAGTTTAAGTTTGGGCGACAATGAGCAGTTCTTC.

In nucleotides, the CDR3 is TGTGCCAGCAGCTTAGGCGGGGGACCCCGCGAGCAGTACTTC. This translates into CASSLGGGPREQYF. The chain carries TRBV7-2 and TRBJ2-7; 7 bases agree with TRBD2. Per the germline V gene, CDR1 is SGHTA and CDR2 is FQGNSA. J gave up 6 bases and V 1 base, and 6 bases lay outside the gene matches. The CDR3 spans 14 residues.

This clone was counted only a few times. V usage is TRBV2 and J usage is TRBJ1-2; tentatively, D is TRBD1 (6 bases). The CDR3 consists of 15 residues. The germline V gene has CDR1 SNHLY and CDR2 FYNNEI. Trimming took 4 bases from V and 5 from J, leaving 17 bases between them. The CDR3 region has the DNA TGTGCCAGCAGTGTGACCCGACAGGTTAGGTATGGCTACACCTTC. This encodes CASSVTRQVRYGYTF.

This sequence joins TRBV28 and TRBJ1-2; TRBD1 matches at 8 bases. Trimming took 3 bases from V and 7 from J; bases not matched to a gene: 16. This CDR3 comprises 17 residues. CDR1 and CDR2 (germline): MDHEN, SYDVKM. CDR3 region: CASSFDGVGQGVSGYTF. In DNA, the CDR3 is TGTGCCAGCAGTTTTGATGGTGTCGGACAGGGTGTATCTGGCTACACCTTC.

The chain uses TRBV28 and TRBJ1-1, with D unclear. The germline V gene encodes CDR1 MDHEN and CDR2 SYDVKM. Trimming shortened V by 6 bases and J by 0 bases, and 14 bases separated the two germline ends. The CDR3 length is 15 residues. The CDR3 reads CASSPEYPMNTEAFF. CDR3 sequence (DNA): TGTGCCAGCAGCCCAGAATACCCCATGAACACTGAAGCTTTCTTT. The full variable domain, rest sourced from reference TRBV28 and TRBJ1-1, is DVKVTQSSRYLVKRTGEKVFLECVQDMDHENMFWYRQDPGLGLRLIYFSYDVKMKEKGDIPEGYSVSREKKERFSLILESASTNQTSMYLCASSPEYPMNTEAFFGQGTRLTVV.

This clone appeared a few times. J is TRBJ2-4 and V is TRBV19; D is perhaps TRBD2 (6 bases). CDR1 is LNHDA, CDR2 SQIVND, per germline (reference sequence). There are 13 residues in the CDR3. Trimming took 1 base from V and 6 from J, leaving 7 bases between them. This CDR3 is CASSIAGANIQYF. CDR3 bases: TGTGCCAGTAGTATAGCGGGAGCAAACATTCAGTACTTC.